The 22 T cell receptor beta chains listed next were all sequenced from one sample in a study of blood T cell repertoires in COVID-19. The assay was immunoSEQ multiplex PCR, and TCRdb's table has in-frame clones only and misses some. The data show around 390,000 clones, roughly 89% seen once. Sequencing input: PBMCs or T cells enriched from blood (not recorded which). These receptor sequences come from a woman in her fifties or sixties who had recovered from COVID-19.

The CDR3 protein is CSARDFGSYTF. For the CDR3, the DNA is TGCAGTGCTAGAGATTTTGGCAGCTACACCTTC. This chain uses TRBV20-1 with TRBJ1-2, with D unclear. The ends were cut back, 0 bases at V and 9 bases at J, with 8 bases in the middle. The CDR3 length is 11 residues. Looked up from germline, CDR1 is DFQATT and CDR2 is SNEGSKA (reference sequence).

This rearrangement joins TRBV29-1 to TRBJ2-3; a weak D match, TRBD2 (5 bases). The germline V and J ends were trimmed by 8 bases and 6 bases, with 18 bases remaining between them. CDR1 and CDR2 from the germline V gene are SQVTM and ANQGSEA. The CDR3 totals 13 residues. For the CDR3, the DNA is TGCAGCTCCGAGGGAAGTCTAGGGGATACGCAGTATTTT. Translation: CSSEGSLGDTQYF.

This clone appeared a few times. V and J are TRBV2 and TRBJ1-6; the match to TRBD1 covers 7 bases. The CDR3 consists of 15 residues. The V gene's germline CDR1 is SNHLY and CDR2 FYNNEI. V lost 7 bases to trimming and J lost 10 bases; unmatched junction nucleotides: 13. CDR3 region: CASIGVLGGKSPLHF. The CDR3 DNA reads as TGTGCCAGCATCGGAGTTTTAGGGGGCAAATCACCCCTCCACTTT. The whole variable domain, remainder taken from reference TRBV2 and TRBJ1-6, is EPEVTQTPSHQVTQMGQEVILRCVPISNHLYFYWYRQILGQKVEFLVSFYNNEISEKSEIFDDQFSVERPDGSNFTLKIRSTKLEDSAMYFCASIGVLGGKSPLHFGNGTRLTVT.

J is TRBJ2-7 and V is TRBV11-2; D is uncertain. CDR1 is SGHAT, CDR2 FQNNGV, per germline. Trimming pared 1 base from V and 5 bases from J, leaving 3 bases between. The CDR3 is made up of 11 amino acids. CDR3 bases: TGTGCCAGCAGCTTAGGAGACGAGCAGTACTTC. Amino acid sequence: CASSLGDEQYF.

The chain carries TRBV27 and TRBJ1-5, with TRBD1 matching 9 bases. Germline V gene lookup returns CDR1 MNHEY and CDR2 SMNVEV (reference sequence). The CDR3 is 16 amino acids. The ends lost 7 bases at V and 2 bases at J; junction bases unmatched: 9. CDR3 in amino acids: CASKKGQGFGNQPQHF. CDR3 nucleotide sequence: TGTGCCAGCAAGAAGGGACAGGGTTTCGGCAATCAGCCCCAGCATTTT.

This clone occurred a few times. The rearrangement uses TRBV6-4 and TRBJ2-3, with D perhaps TRBD1 (6 bases). Trimming removed 0 bases from V and 4 bases from J, with 11 bases in between. Germline-derived CDR1 and CDR2 are MRHNA and SNTAGT. This CDR3 is 15 amino acids long. This CDR3 is CASSDSGGEADTQYF. CDR3 DNA sequence: TGTGCCAGCAGTGACTCTGGGGGCGAGGCAGATACGCAGTATTTT.

This chain uses TRBV6-5 with TRBJ2-6; the D is unclear. Looked up from germline, CDR1 is MNHEY and CDR2 is SVGAGI. V gave up 10 bases and J gave up 0 bases, with 10 bases separating them. The CDR3 is made up of 14 amino acids. CDR3 sequence: CATRLFSGANVLTF. The CDR3 DNA is TGTGCCACCAGACTCTTCTCTGGGGCCAACGTCCTGACTTTC.

The chain couples TRBV21-1 to TRBJ1-6. TRBV21-1 is shown as a pseudogene. CDR3 size: 15 residues. The CDR3 region has the DNA TGTGCCCGCTCTTTACCGAGCTCCTATAATTCACCCCTCCACTTT. Encoded protein: CARSLPSSYNSPLHF.

CDR3 in amino acids: CASSPWTGDPPYYGYTF. CDR3 sequence (DNA): TGTGCCAGCAGCCCCTGGACAGGGGATCCTCCTTACTATGGCTACACCTTC. This sequence joins TRBV11-2 and TRBJ1-2; 9 bases fit TRBD1. There are 17 residues in the CDR3. Per the germline V gene, CDR1 is SGHAT and CDR2 is FQNNGV. The ends lost 5 bases at V and 3 bases at J; junction bases unmatched: 13.

This chain links TRBV19 with TRBJ1-6; D remains unclear. The CDR3 is 15 amino acids. From germline, CDR1 is LNHDA and CDR2 SQIVND (reference sequence). Trimming shortened V by 5 bases and J by 8 bases, and 16 bases separated the two germline ends. CDR3 nucleotide sequence: TGTGCCAGTAGTGGAGGTTTTGGTAGGGATTCACCCCTCCACTTT. This sequence encodes CASSGGFGRDSPLHF.

The chain recombines TRBV4-2 with TRBJ1-1; 7 bases are shared with TRBD1. After removal of 3 bases from V and 6 bases from J, the junction contained 4 bases not matched to a gene. Germline V lookup: CDR1 LGHNA, CDR2 YNFKEQ. This CDR3 is 13 amino acids long. The DNA for the CDR3 is TGTGCCAGCAGCCAGGCTCAGGGGGCTGAAGCTTTCTTT. Its protein product is CASSQAQGAEAFF.

The chain combines TRBV29-1 with TRBJ2-7; 9 bases are shared with TRBD1. V gave up 1 base and J gave up 1 base; unmatched junction bases: 5. This CDR3 is 15 amino acids long. Germline V gene lookup returns CDR1 SQVTM and CDR2 ANQGSEA. CDR3 nucleotide sequence: TGCAGCGTTGAAGCCCCGGGACAGGGTTCCTACGAGCAGTACTTC. Its translation is CSVEAPGQGSYEQYF.

This chain joins TRBV6-5 and TRBJ1-5; D is undetermined. The CDR3 runs to 15 residues. Germline CDR1 reads MNHEY; CDR2 reads SVGAGI. Trimming cost V 0 bases and J 3 bases, with 9 bases left between them. The CDR3 loop is CASSYSKQLNQPQHF. The CDR3 DNA reads TGTGCCAGCAGTTACTCGAAACAGCTCAATCAGCCCCAGCATTTT.

The V and J genes are TRBV24-1 and TRBJ2-1, with a tentative D call TRBD1 (6 bases). Germline lookup yields CDR1 KGHDR and CDR2 SFDVKD. This CDR3 spans 15 amino acids. Trimming stripped 6 bases from V and 5 bases from J, with 16 bases between. The CDR3: CATSRGGGQDNEQFF. Here the CDR3 DNA reads TGTGCCACCAGTCGAGGTGGGGGACAAGACAATGAGCAGTTCTTC.

DNA for the CDR3: TGTGCCAGCAGCATTGGACAGAACAATCAGCCCCAGCATTTT. It yields the protein CASSIGQNNQPQHF. This chain connects TRBV5-5 to TRBJ1-5; possible D gene TRBD1, 6 bases. Germline CDR1 SGHKS, CDR2 YYEKEE (reference sequence). The V gene lost 4 bases and the J gene lost 3 bases, with 11 bases spanning the gap. The CDR3 has 14 amino acids. The full variable domain, in which reference TRBV5-5 and TRBJ1-5 provide the parts outside the CDR3, is DAGVTQSPTHLIKTRGQQVTLRCSPISGHKSVSWYQQVLGQGPQFIFQYYEKEERGRGNFPDRFSARQFPNYSSELNVNALLLGDSALYLCASSIGQNNQPQHFGDGTRLSIL.

The V gene is TRBV7-2, the J gene TRBJ1-6; D remains ambiguous. Per the germline V gene, CDR1 is SGHTA and CDR2 is FQGNSA. V dropped 1 base and J dropped 7 bases, with 11 bases sitting between them. The CDR3 has 15 residues. The CDR3 DNA reads TGTGCCAGCAGCTTAGGGGCAGCTCGAAATTCACCCCTCCACTTT. It translates to CASSLGAARNSPLHF.

This chain connects TRBV7-7 to TRBJ2-5, with 12 positions matching TRBD2. Germline V CDR1 and CDR2: SSHAT, FNYEAQ (reference sequence). This CDR3 contains 15 residues. CDR3 coding DNA: TGTGCTAGCGCCCTGACTAGCGGGGGACAAGAGACCCAGTACTTC. It translates to CASALTSGGQETQYF.

This sequence joins TRBV5-1 and TRBJ1-2; 7 nucleotides align to TRBD1. The V gene end was trimmed by 4 bases and the J gene end by 3 bases; junction bases not matched to a gene: 6. CDR1 is SGHRS, CDR2 YFSETQ, per germline. This CDR3 contains 14 residues. The DNA for the CDR3 is TGCGCCAGCAGCGCCGGGACAGCTTACTATGGCTACACCTTC. Its translation is CASSAGTAYYGYTF.

The chain has TRBV6-2 or TRBV6-3 and TRBJ1-1, with D perhaps TRBD1 (6 bases). V shed 2 bases and J shed 6 bases, with 16 bases lying between them. From germline, CDR1 is MNHEY and CDR2 SVGEGT. The CDR3 contains 15 residues. CDR3 in DNA: TGTGCCAGCAGTTACGTCGGTCAGGGGATGGCTGAAGCTTTCTTT. This codes for CASSYVGQGMAEAFF.

The chain recombines TRBV6-6 with TRBJ1-2; unclear D gene. The CDR3 sequence is 15 residues long. V was clipped by 0 bases and J by 4 bases, with 12 bases between them. CDR1 and CDR2 (germline): MNHNY, SVGAGI (reference sequence). This CDR3 is CASSYSSGSLYGYTF. CDR3 nucleotide sequence: TGTGCCAGCAGTTACTCATCAGGCTCTCTCTATGGCTACACCTTC.

The rearrangement joins TRBV30 to TRBJ2-7; D possibly corresponds to TRBD1 (7 bases). Germline-derived CDR1 and CDR2 are GTSNPN and SVGIG (reference sequence). This CDR3 is 14 amino acids long. Trimming took 4 bases from V and 1 from J, leaving 14 bases between them. The DNA of the CDR3 is TGTGCCTGGATAAGGGCAGGGGGGTCCTACGAGCAGTACTTC. Protein sequence: CAWIRAGGSYEQYF.

This clone was seen only a few times. The J gene is TRBJ2-3, the V gene TRBV6-5; D call uncertain. The CDR3 has 14 residues. V was cut by 2 bases and J by 1 base, with 7 bases left in between. Looked up from germline, CDR1 is MNHEY and CDR2 is SVGAGI. The CDR3: CASSYRRGTDTQYF. Here the CDR3 DNA reads TGTGCCAGCAGTTACCGTAGAGGCACAGATACGCAGTATTTT.